This T cell receptor (beta chain) originates from a study of shared clonotypes between healthy human individuals. General study findings and limits: An anticipated effect of sequencing depth on clonotype sharing among donors was recognized.

Genomic DNA of each subset was evenly split across several immunoSEQ plates. The table came from immunoSEQ multiplex PCR; TCRdb's copy has only in-frame clones and leaves some out. The table has hundreds of thousands of clones, around 81% seen once; the top ten hold around 12%. The ends were cut back, 9 bases at V and 3 bases at J, with 17 bases in the middle. The CDR3 has 15 amino acids. Germline CDR1 reads MDHEN; CDR2 reads SYDVKM. This clone was recorded once. Its antigen is undetermined. A clone one base away is much larger, so this may be a read error. The identical CDR3 is also encoded by other nucleotide sequences in the sample.

The chain carries TRBV28 and TRBJ2-2; the D gene is possibly TRBD2 (6 bases). Input material: PBMCs. This sequence was found in a woman in her forties in good health. Some clones in this sample may be carry-over from other donors' samples. The CDR3 is CASRPGLTDTGELFF. CDR3 nucleotides: TGTGCCAGTAGACCGGGACTCACCGACACCGGGGAGCTGTTTTTT. Full variable domain (outside the CDR3, taken from reference TRBV28 and TRBJ2-2): DVKVTQSSRYLVKRTGEKVFLECVQDMDHENMFWYRQDPGLGLRLIYFSYDVKMKEKGDIPEGYSVSREKKERFSLILESASTNQTSMYLCASRPGLTDTGELFFGEGSRLTVL.